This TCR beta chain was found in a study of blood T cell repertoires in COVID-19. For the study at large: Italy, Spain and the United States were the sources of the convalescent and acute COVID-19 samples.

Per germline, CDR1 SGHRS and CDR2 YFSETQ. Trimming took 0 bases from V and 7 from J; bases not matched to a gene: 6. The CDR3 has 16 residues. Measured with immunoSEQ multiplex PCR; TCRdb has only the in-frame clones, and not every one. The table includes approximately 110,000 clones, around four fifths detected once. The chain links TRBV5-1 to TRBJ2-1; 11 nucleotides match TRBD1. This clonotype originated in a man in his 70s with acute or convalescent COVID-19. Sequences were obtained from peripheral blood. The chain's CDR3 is CASSLVVGQGENEQFF. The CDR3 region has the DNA TGCGCCAGCAGCTTGGTTGTGGGACAGGGGGAAAATGAGCAGTTCTTC. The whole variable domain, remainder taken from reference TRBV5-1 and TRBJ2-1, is KAGVTQTPRYLIKTRGQQVTLSCSPISGHRSVSWYQQTPGQGLQFLFEYFSETQRNKGNFPGRFSGRQFSNSRSEMNVSTLELGDSALYLCASSLVVGQGENEQFFGPGTRLTVL.